Shown below are 3 T cell receptor beta chains from a single sample sequenced in a study of response to subunit inactivated influenza vaccine. TCRdb re-derived calls from the RT-PCR reads in MiXCR, one entry per CDR3 protein. The sample includes roughly 710,000 distinct CDR3 sequences, around 13% of them seen just once. Sequenced material: PBMCs from blood, taken 14 to 15 days before vaccination. All receptors come from a man aged 45-60 years who received an inactivated influenza vaccine.

V is TRBV4-3 and J is TRBJ2-1; 8 nucleotides match TRBD2. The germline gives CDR1 LGHNA, CDR2 YSLEER. The CDR3 spans 15 residues. The V and J ends lost 4 bases and 5 bases, in that order; junction bases with no gene match: 7. Here the CDR3 reads CASSPASGGHNEQFF. As DNA, the CDR3 is TGCGCCAGCAGCCCAGCCAGCGGGGGACACAATGAGCAGTTCTTC.

This clonotype was detected only a few times. This chain connects TRBV4-1 to TRBJ2-7; possibly TRBD2 for D (7 bases). V was trimmed by 1 base and J by 4 bases, leaving 14 bases between them. Per the germline V gene, CDR1 is MGHRA and CDR2 is YSYEKL. The CDR3 consists of 15 residues. As DNA, the CDR3 is TGCGCCAGCAGCCAAGTCACCGGGGGGCGTTACGAGCAGTACTTC. This gives the protein CASSQVTGGRYEQYF.

The CDR3 DNA reads TGTGCCAGCAGCTTATTGATAGCGGCCACAGATACGCAGTATTTT. Translated: CASSLLIAATDTQYF. This sequence joins TRBV7-8 and TRBJ2-3; D might be TRBD2 (6 bases). CDR1 and CDR2 from the germline V gene are SGHVS and FQNEAQ. V was pared by 2 bases and J by 2 bases, with 11 bases between. The CDR3 is made up of 15 amino acids.